This is a list of T cell receptor beta chains from one sample in a study of blood T cells in healthy people across ages. TCRdb fed the 5' RACE reads into MiXCR, producing one record per CDR3 protein. Of about 1.7 million distinct CDR3 sequences listed, 28% are singletons. The sample consisted of blood. The receptors here all came from a woman aged 25 to 39 in good health. CDR3s include the opening cysteine and the closing phenylalanine or tryptophan. Size is omitted from some rows. Given values are once, few, many or a class for expanded clones.

CDR3 protein: CASSLVGSEFGEKLFF
clone size: few
V gene: TRBV5-1
J gene: TRBJ1-4

CDR3 protein: CASSFGLAGGRKFF
clone size: few
V gene: TRBV6-8
J gene: TRBJ2-1

CDR3 protein: CASSSGQPSYNEQFF
clone size: few
V gene: TRBV28
J gene: TRBJ2-1

CDR3 protein: CASSFRGGLPDTQYF
clone size: -
V gene: TRBV7-3
J gene: TRBJ2-3

CDR3 protein: CASRYRNRGNQPQHF
clone size: -
V gene: TRBV28
J gene: TRBJ1-5

CDR3 protein: CASSRPRQGPMKQYF
clone size: few
V gene: TRBV28
J gene: TRBJ2-4

CDR3 protein: CASTLVPNEKLFF
clone size: few
V gene: TRBV12-3/TRBV12-4
J gene: TRBJ1-4

CDR3 protein: CAIKLSGGAYNEQFF
clone size: once
V gene: TRBV7-2
J gene: TRBJ2-1

CDR3 protein: CASSFSPSGTYEQYF
clone size: many
V gene: TRBV12-3/TRBV12-4
J gene: TRBJ2-7

CDR3 protein: CASSPLNTETFF
clone size: few
V gene: TRBV12-3/TRBV12-4
J gene: TRBJ1-1

CDR3 protein: CASSLSSGGGEQFF
clone size: many
V gene: TRBV4-1
J gene: TRBJ2-1

CDR3 protein: CASRTPGKANYGYTF
clone size: once
V gene: TRBV27
J gene: TRBJ1-2

CDR3 protein: CASSEYRDRWDSPLHF
clone size: -
V gene: TRBV12-3/TRBV12-4
J gene: TRBJ1-6

CDR3 protein: CANSQLGGGLENTQYF
clone size: -
V gene: TRBV14
J gene: TRBJ2-3

CDR3 protein: CASMAGGSYNEQFF
clone size: many
V gene: TRBV2
J gene: TRBJ2-1

CDR3 protein: CASSHTGTASNEKLFF
clone size: many
V gene: TRBV4-1
J gene: TRBJ1-4

CDR3 protein: CASSLEGRPSSGANVLTF
clone size: -
V gene: TRBV7-6
J gene: TRBJ2-6

CDR3 protein: CAISESSFAGGDNEQYF
clone size: -
V gene: TRBV10-3
J gene: TRBJ2-4

CDR3 protein: CASSQGDGSADTQYF
clone size: few
V gene: TRBV4-2
J gene: TRBJ2-3

CDR3 protein: CASSDLAGGRNEQFF
clone size: -
V gene: TRBV9
J gene: TRBJ2-1

CDR3 protein: CASSLAQESQPQHF
clone size: -
V gene: TRBV5-6
J gene: TRBJ1-5

CDR3 protein: CAGSSISLSYNEQFF
clone size: -
V gene: TRBV7-2
J gene: TRBJ2-1

CDR3 protein: CASSPPEGGRPTGYGYTF
clone size: few
V gene: TRBV18
J gene: TRBJ1-2

CDR3 protein: CASSSGRERANVLTF
clone size: -
V gene: TRBV5-1
J gene: TRBJ2-6

CDR3 protein: CSASGLGSSYEQYF
clone size: few
V gene: TRBV20-1
J gene: TRBJ2-7

CDR3 protein: CASSDPWTSGYEQYF
clone size: few
V gene: TRBV25-1
J gene: TRBJ2-7

CDR3 protein: CAGSPLFSGTGFSEQYF
clone size: -
V gene: TRBV7-2
J gene: TRBJ2-7

CDR3 protein: CSVESGMADLSYGYTF
clone size: -
V gene: TRBV29-1
J gene: TRBJ1-2

CDR3 protein: CASSLTDRYEQYF
clone size: many
V gene: TRBV7-2
J gene: TRBJ2-7

CDR3 protein: CTSSFLDQYGYTF
clone size: -
V gene: TRBV5-4
J gene: TRBJ1-2

CDR3 protein: CASSSTSTWGVSNEAFF
clone size: -
V gene: TRBV13
J gene: TRBJ1-1

CDR3 protein: CASSYSTSTFLTGELFF
clone size: few
V gene: TRBV6-5
J gene: TRBJ2-2

CDR3 protein: CASSVGDSGGYNEQFF
clone size: -
V gene: TRBV9
J gene: TRBJ2-1

CDR3 protein: CAISESERGLNQPQHF
clone size: many
V gene: TRBV10-3
J gene: TRBJ1-5

CDR3 protein: CASSLETQDRVNSPLHF
clone size: -
V gene: TRBV11-2
J gene: TRBJ1-6

CDR3 protein: CTSSQGPVSLYEQYF
clone size: few
V gene: TRBV3-1
J gene: TRBJ2-7

CDR3 protein: CAWSARNTIYF
clone size: -
V gene: TRBV30
J gene: TRBJ1-3

CDR3 protein: CASSWASDTQYF
clone size: few
V gene: TRBV7-8
J gene: TRBJ2-3

CDR3 protein: CASSLENSRAYGYTF
clone size: -
V gene: TRBV7-8
J gene: TRBJ1-2

CDR3 protein: CASSIPQGLYEQYF
clone size: -
V gene: TRBV28
J gene: TRBJ2-7

CDR3 protein: CASSISTGGADTQYF
clone size: many
V gene: TRBV5-1
J gene: TRBJ2-3

CDR3 protein: CASSQDGGRGNYGYTF
clone size: few
V gene: TRBV4-1
J gene: TRBJ1-2

CDR3 protein: CASQPPDRSYEQYF
clone size: -
V gene: TRBV5-1
J gene: TRBJ2-7

CDR3 protein: CASSLGLRQGVRNEQFF
clone size: few
V gene: TRBV5-1
J gene: TRBJ2-1

CDR3 protein: CASRIEGARSDTQYF
clone size: few
V gene: TRBV28
J gene: TRBJ2-3

CDR3 protein: CASSLAVRGGKETQYF
clone size: -
V gene: TRBV7-2
J gene: TRBJ2-5

CDR3 protein: CASSRLAGGSGTEQFF
clone size: few
V gene: TRBV2
J gene: TRBJ2-1

CDR3 protein: CASSYISSYNEQFF
clone size: -
V gene: TRBV28
J gene: TRBJ2-1

CDR3 protein: CRGGVENTQYF
clone size: -
V gene: TRBV20-1
J gene: TRBJ2-3

CDR3 protein: CASRGTSGSYSYNEQFF
clone size: few
V gene: TRBV12-3/TRBV12-4
J gene: TRBJ2-1

CDR3 protein: CASSLLADLNTEAFF
clone size: -
V gene: TRBV5-1
J gene: TRBJ1-1